This T cell receptor (beta chain) was profiled in a study of blood T cell repertoires in COVID-19 (dated by TCRdb to the early 2020s). Background on the whole study: Collaborator samples came from the United States, Italy and Spain and covered acute and convalescent phases of COVID-19. The prospective study material was composed of cDNA or gDNA derived from T cells, B-cell-depleted T cells, or PBMCs. The dataset comprised deeply sampled blood TCRbeta repertoires from subjects exposed to, actively infected with, or recovered from COVID-19. The repertoires were made available in a free public database intended to serve as a resource for research on the immune response to SARS-CoV-2. Samples were obtained from the ongoing ImmuneRACE study (first 160 participants) and from roughly 1,300 subjects provided by 6 global collaborators. The sample metadata nearly always contained a de-identified subject ID, COVID-19 status, age in years and sex. Where available, HLA class I and class II types were obtained from metadata supplied by the sample provider rather than from assay-based typing.

The immunoSEQ Assay, a bias-controlled multiplex PCR, was used to amplify TCRbeta CDR3 regions from genomic DNA. Regarding the original processing steps: Nucleated cell counts per sample were estimated from amplification of reference gene primers within the assay. To quantify the absolute abundance of each unique TCRbeta CDR3 rearrangement, sequence reads were collapsed and filtered. For each sample, productive Simpson clonality was calculated as the square root of Simpson's diversity index across productive rearrangements. The clones in this table, taken by TCRdb from immuneACCESS, are in-frame only. Not every clone is retained; where verified, under half of the shortfall comes from an unresolved V gene, and the cause of the rest is unknown. V and J calls and clone size are copied from that table; D and trimming were computed from the DNA. The sample table contains 250,000 to 300,000 clones; only one count was recorded for about nine tenths of them. Of the sample, around 1.9% falls within the top ten clones.

Study-level results and caveats: How much clinical and demographic metadata was included differed by source and by participant, and the metadata was provided uncurated.

Details on this clone: Its antigen specificity is not known. Per-base quality was not reported, and no clone a single base away is much larger than it.

Participants in the prospective study were aged about 18 to 89 years, lived in 20 to 30 United States geographic areas, and enrolled through a virtual design. In the prospective study, participants were assigned to cohorts based on the clinical history participants reported in a screening survey and a study questionnaire. Recovered participants in ImmuneRACE Cohort 3 were defined by two consecutive negative NP/OP PCR tests, clearance by a healthcare professional, or resolution of symptoms. In the prospective study, mobile phlebotomists collected whole blood, serum and a nasopharyngeal or oropharyngeal swab from each participant. Additional blood draws and questionnaires over an approximately two-month period could optionally be provided by prospective study participants. Before DNA extraction, blood samples from the prospective study were shipped at room temperature or frozen. This sequence was found in a woman aged 60-75 years who had recovered from COVID-19. What was sequenced was PBMCs or T cells enriched from blood (not recorded which).

The DNA sequence reads TGTGCCAGCAGCCCTCTGGGGGACAGATTAGAAAAACTGTTTTTT. It is translated as CASSPLGDRLEKLFF. Recombination connected TRBV7-9 to TRBJ1-4, with TRBD1 matching 7 junction bases. Measured from the cysteine to the phenylalanine, the CDR3 is 15 residues long. CDR3 DNA only is kept here, 45 bases in frame from base 1. Via the germline V gene (reference sequence), CDR1 is SEHNR and CDR2 FQNEAQ. Trimming leaves V shorter by 5 bases and J shorter by 8 bases, with the junction holding 11 bases beyond the gene matches.